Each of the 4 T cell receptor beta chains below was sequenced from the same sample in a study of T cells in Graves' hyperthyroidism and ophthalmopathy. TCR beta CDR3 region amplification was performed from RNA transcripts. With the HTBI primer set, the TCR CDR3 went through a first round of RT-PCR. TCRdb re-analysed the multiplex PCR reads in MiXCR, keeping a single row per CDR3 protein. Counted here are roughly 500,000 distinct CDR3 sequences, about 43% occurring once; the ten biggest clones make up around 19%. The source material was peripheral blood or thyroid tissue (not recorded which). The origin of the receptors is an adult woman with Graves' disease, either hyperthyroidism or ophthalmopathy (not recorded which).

In DNA form, the CDR3 reads TGTGCCAGCGGTTTCGGGACAGACAATGAGCAGTTCTTC. As protein: CASGFGTDNEQFF. This rearrangement joins TRBV25-1 to TRBJ2-1, with 7 bases matching TRBD1. This CDR3 is 13 amino acids long. Germline CDR1 is MGHDK and CDR2 is SYGVNS. The ends lost 8 bases at V and 5 bases at J; junction bases unmatched: 6.

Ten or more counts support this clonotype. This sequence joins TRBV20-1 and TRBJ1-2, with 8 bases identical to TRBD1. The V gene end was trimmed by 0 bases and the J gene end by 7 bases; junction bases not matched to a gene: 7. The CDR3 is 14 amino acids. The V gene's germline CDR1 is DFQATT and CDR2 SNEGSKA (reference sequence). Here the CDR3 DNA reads TGCAGTGCTAGAGATGGCAGGGGGCGGGTTGGCTACACCTTC. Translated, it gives CSARDGRGRVGYTF.

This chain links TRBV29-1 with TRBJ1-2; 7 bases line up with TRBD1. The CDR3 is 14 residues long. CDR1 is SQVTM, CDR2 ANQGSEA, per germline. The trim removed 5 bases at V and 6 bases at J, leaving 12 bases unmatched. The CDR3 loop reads CSVNRGQPNDGYTF. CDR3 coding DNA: TGCAGCGTTAACCGGGGACAGCCAAATGATGGCTACACCTTC. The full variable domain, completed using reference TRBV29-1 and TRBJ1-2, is SAVISQKPSRDICQRGTSLTIQCQVDSQVTMMFWYRQQPGQSLTLIATANQGSEATYESGFVIDKFPISRPNLTFSTLTVSNMSPEDSSIYLCSVNRGQPNDGYTFGSGTRLTVV.

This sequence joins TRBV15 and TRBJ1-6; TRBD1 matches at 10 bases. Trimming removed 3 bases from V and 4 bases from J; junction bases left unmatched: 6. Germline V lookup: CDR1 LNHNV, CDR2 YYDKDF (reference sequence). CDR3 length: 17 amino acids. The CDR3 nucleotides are TGTGCCACCAGCAGCGTAGACAGGGGGCTGTATAATTCACCCCTCCACTTT. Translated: CATSSVDRGLYNSPLHF.